This T cell receptor beta chain came from a study of response to subunit inactivated influenza vaccine. General observations from the study: Few additional T cells are recruited per seasonal influenza vaccination, authors suggested.

Germline V gene data show CDR1 as LNHDA and CDR2 as SQIVND (reference sequence). Trimming cost V 3 bases and J 4 bases, with 7 bases left between them. The CDR3 has 13 amino acids. One entry per CDR3 protein, called by TCRdb with MiXCR from the RT-PCR reads. The table includes more than 200,000 distinct CDR3 sequences, 12% detected once. Worth noting for this clonotype: Antigen unknown.

The chain employs TRBV19 and TRBJ1-5; D is unresolved. This clonotype was sampled from a man between 50 and 59 years old who received an inactivated influenza vaccine. Source: non-naive T cells sorted from PBMCs, taken 14 to 15 days before vaccination. CDR3 region: CASSIWGNQPQHF. In nucleotides, the CDR3 is TGTGCCAGTAGTATTTGGGGAAATCAGCCCCAGCATTTT.